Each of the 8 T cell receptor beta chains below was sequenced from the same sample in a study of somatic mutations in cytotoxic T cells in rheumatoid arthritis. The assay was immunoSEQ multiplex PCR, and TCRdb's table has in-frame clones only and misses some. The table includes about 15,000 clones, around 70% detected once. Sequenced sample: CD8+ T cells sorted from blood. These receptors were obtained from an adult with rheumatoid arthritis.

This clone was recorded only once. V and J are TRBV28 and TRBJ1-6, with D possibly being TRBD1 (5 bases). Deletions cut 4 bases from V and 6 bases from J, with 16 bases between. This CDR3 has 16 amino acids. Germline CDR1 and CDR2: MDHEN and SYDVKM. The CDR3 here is CASSSGRQGLNSPLHF. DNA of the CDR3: TGTGCCAGCAGTTCAGGACGCCAGGGTCTTAATTCACCCCTCCACTTT. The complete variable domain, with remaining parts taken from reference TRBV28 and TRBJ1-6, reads DVKVTQSSRYLVKRTGEKVFLECVQDMDHENMFWYRQDPGLGLRLIYFSYDVKMKEKGDIPEGYSVSREKKERFSLILESASTNQTSMYLCASSSGRQGLNSPLHFGNGTRLTVT.

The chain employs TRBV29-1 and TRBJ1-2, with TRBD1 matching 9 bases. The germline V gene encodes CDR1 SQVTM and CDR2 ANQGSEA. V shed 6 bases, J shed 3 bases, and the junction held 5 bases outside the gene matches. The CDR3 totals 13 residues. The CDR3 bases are TGCAGCGTCCGGGACAGGGTGCACTATGGCTACACCTTC. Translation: CSVRDRVHYGYTF.

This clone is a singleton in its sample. CDR3 in DNA: TGTGCCAGCAGAGTGGGGGGGTTCGTGGAAGCTTTCTTT. Protein product: CASRVGGFVEAFF. This chain connects TRBV6-6 to TRBJ1-1, with D perhaps matching TRBD1 (5 bases). The CDR3 has 13 residues. Germline V gene data show CDR1 as MNHNY and CDR2 as SVGAGI (reference sequence). The germline V and J ends were trimmed by 6 bases and 8 bases, with 16 bases remaining between them.

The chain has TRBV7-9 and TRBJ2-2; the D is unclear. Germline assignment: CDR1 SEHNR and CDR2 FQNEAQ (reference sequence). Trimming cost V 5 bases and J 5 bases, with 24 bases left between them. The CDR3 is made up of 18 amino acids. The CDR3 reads CASSPIPGTGLSTGELFF. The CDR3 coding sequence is TGTGCCAGCAGCCCCATCCCCGGAACGGGCTTATCAACCGGGGAGCTGTTTTTT.

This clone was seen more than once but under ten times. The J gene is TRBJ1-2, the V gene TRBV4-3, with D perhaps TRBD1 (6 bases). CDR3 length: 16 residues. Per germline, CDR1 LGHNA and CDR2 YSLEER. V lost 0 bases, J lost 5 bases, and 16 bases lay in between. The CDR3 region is CASSQDYRTATYGYTF. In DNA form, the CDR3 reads TGCGCCAGCAGCCAAGATTATCGGACAGCGACTTATGGCTACACCTTC.

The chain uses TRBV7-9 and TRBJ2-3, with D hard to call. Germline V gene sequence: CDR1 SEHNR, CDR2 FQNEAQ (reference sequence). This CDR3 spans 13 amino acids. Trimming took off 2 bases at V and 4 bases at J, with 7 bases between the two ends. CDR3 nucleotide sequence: TGTGCCAGCAGCTTATTAAGTCCAGATACGCAGTATTTT. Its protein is CASSLLSPDTQYF.

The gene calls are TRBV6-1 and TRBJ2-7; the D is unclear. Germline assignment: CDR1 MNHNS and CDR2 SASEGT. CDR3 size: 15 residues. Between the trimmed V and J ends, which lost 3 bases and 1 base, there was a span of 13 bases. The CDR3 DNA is TGTGCCAGCAGTGATTGGCTGAGTCCTTCCTACGAGCAGTACTTC. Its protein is CASSDWLSPSYEQYF.

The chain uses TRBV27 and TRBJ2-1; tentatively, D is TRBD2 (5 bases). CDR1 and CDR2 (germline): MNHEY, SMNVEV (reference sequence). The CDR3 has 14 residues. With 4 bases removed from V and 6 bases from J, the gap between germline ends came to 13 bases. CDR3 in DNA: TGTGCCAGCAGTTGGGGTTACCGGGGCAATGAGCAGTTCTTC. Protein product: CASSWGYRGNEQFF.